The next 29 T cell receptor beta chains were all read from a single sample in a study of T cells in localized non-small cell lung cancer. The data were produced by immunoSEQ multiplex PCR, yet TCRdb's version contains in-frame clones alone and is incomplete. The sample includes roughly 1,600 clones, about a quarter of them seen just once. The sequenced sample was normal lung tissue next to the tumor, obtained before any cancer treatment. The receptor source for this set is a male donor at least 60 years old with stage II squamous cell lung carcinoma.

The gene calls are TRBV19 and TRBJ1-2; D may be TRBD1 (5 bases). Trimming cost V 6 bases and J 7 bases, with 12 bases left between them. Germline values: CDR1 LNHDA, CDR2 SQIVND (reference sequence). The CDR3 has 12 amino acids. CDR3 sequence reads: CASRIRAAGYTF. The CDR3 nucleotides are TGTGCCAGTAGAATCAGGGCTGCTGGCTACACCTTC.

The chain recombines TRBV6-1 with TRBJ2-5; 10 nucleotides line up with TRBD2. The V and J ends lost 1 base and 9 bases, in that order; junction bases with no gene match: 8. The CDR3 sequence is 15 residues long. The germline gives CDR1 MNHNS, CDR2 SASEGT. The CDR3 DNA reads TGTGCCAGCAGTGAAGTTGCTCTAGCGGGGGAGGCCCAGTACTTC. This sequence encodes CASSEVALAGEAQYF.

This chain connects TRBV19 to TRBJ1-1, with TRBD1 matching 7 bases. The ends lost 1 base at V and 4 bases at J; junction bases unmatched: 6. The CDR3 has 15 residues. CDR1 is LNHDA and CDR2 is SQIVND in the germline V gene (reference sequence). CDR3 DNA: TGTGCCAGTAGTATAGGGGGGACAGAAATCACTGAAGCTTTCTTT. Encoded protein: CASSIGGTEITEAFF.

V usage is TRBV19 and J usage is TRBJ1-5; D is perhaps TRBD1 (5 bases). This CDR3 spans 18 amino acids. Germline V CDR1 and CDR2: LNHDA, SQIVND (reference sequence). Between the trimmed V and J ends, which lost 3 bases and 0 bases, there was a span of 18 bases. CDR3 in amino acids: CASSMGAGLPYSNQPQHF. The CDR3 nucleotides read TGTGCCAGTAGTATGGGTGCAGGGCTGCCGTATAGCAATCAGCCCCAGCATTTT.

This clone is medium-sized in the sample. The chain combines TRBV4-1 with TRBJ2-3; 15 nucleotides agree with TRBD2. V lost 3 bases, J lost 1 base, and 5 bases stayed unmatched. CDR3 length: 18 residues. Germline-derived CDR1 and CDR2 are MGHRA and YSYEKL. The CDR3 loop reads CASSQGLAGGPRTDTQYF. CDR3 nucleotides: TGCGCCAGCAGCCAGGGACTAGCGGGGGGCCCTCGCACAGATACGCAGTATTTT.

The chain employs TRBV9 and TRBJ1-1; no firm D call. The CDR3 sequence is 13 residues long. V was trimmed by 0 bases and J by 4 bases, leaving 7 bases between them. CDR1 and CDR2 (germline): SGDLS, YYNGEE. CDR3 DNA: TGTGCCAGCAGCGTAGTGGGATCCACTGAAGCTTTCTTT. Its protein product is CASSVVGSTEAFF.

The table lists this clone with a few counts. The same CDR3 also results from other DNA sequences found in this sample. The chain links TRBV5-1 to TRBJ1-1, with a tentative D call TRBD1 (6 bases). The CDR3 contains 15 residues. With 0 bases removed from V and 3 bases from J, the gap between germline ends came to 12 bases. The V gene's germline CDR1 is SGHRS and CDR2 YFSETQ. CDR3 region: CASSLAGTPDTEAFF. In DNA, the CDR3 is TGCGCCAGCAGCTTGGCCGGGACACCAGACACTGAAGCTTTCTTT.

This clone was counted only a few times. A base was left unread or ambiguous, and X is written for its residue. The V and J genes are TRBV11-3 and TRBJ1-5; a weak D match, TRBD1 (6 bases). This CDR3 has 15 amino acids. The ends were cut back, 6 bases at V and 6 bases at J, with 18 bases in the middle. Germline V CDR1 and CDR2: SGHNT, YENEEA. CDR3 DNA: TGTGCCAGCAGTGTGGCGGYGGGGGGCGGTCAGCCCCAGCATTTT. It codes for CASSVAXGGGQPQHF.

The chain carries TRBV19 and TRBJ2-2; the match to TRBD1 covers 8 bases. The CDR3 is made up of 19 amino acids. Germline CDR1 and CDR2: LNHDA and SQIVND (reference sequence). The V segment lost 2 bases and the J segment 0 bases; nucleotides outside the gene matches: 11. The DNA of the CDR3 is TGTGCCAGTAGTATATCCCATCGGGAGACAGGGGCGAACACCGGGGAGCTGTTTTTT. Encoded protein: CASSISHRETGANTGELFF.

The V and J genes are TRBV25-1 and TRBJ2-5; the D gene could be TRBD1 or TRBD2 (6 bases each). V was clipped by 6 bases and J by 0 bases, with 11 bases between them. This CDR3 contains 14 residues. The germline CDR1 and CDR2 sequences are MGHDK and SYGVNS. The CDR3 protein is CASSEGGYQETQYF. The CDR3 nucleotides read TGTGCCAGCAGCGAAGGGGGGTACCAAGAGACCCAGTACTTC.

This clone was detected a few times. V gene TRBV29-1 combines with J gene TRBJ2-2; D unclear. V dropped 7 bases and J dropped 0 bases, with 9 bases sitting between them. This CDR3 has 13 residues. Germline loops: CDR1 SQVTM, CDR2 ANQGSEA. The CDR3 nucleotides read TGCAGCGGACGACCGACGAACACCGGGGAGCTGTTTTTT. Translating it yields CSGRPTNTGELFF.

The J gene is TRBJ1-1, the V gene TRBV9; D is possibly TRBD1 (5 bases). The CDR3 is 15 residues long. V gave up 5 bases and J gave up 10 bases, with 24 bases separating them. CDR1 SGDLS and CDR2 YYNGEE come from the germline V gene. The CDR3 coding sequence is TGTGCCAGCAGTGAAAGTCCTTTGGGGCTCGACGGAGCTTTCTTT. It specifies CASSESPLGLDGAFF.

This clone was seen a handful of times. The identical CDR3 is also encoded by other nucleotide sequences in the sample. The V gene is TRBV14, the J gene TRBJ1-5, with D maybe TRBD1 (5 bases). Germline V gene sequence: CDR1 SGHDN, CDR2 FVKESK. This CDR3 spans 12 amino acids. V lost 4 bases, J lost 15 bases, and 16 bases lay in between. CDR3 residues: CASSLTGTLPHF. Written as DNA, the CDR3 is TGTGCCAGCAGCCTAACCGGGACGCTCCCGCATTTT. The full variable domain, in which reference TRBV14 and TRBJ1-5 provide the parts outside the CDR3, is EAGVTQFPSHSVIEKGQTVTLRCDPISGHDNLYWYRRVMGKEIKFLLHFVKESKQDESGMPNNRFLAERTGGTYSTLKVQPAELEDSGVYFCASSLTGTLPHFGDGTRLSIL.

This clone turned up a few times. Written as DNA, the CDR3 is TGTGCCAGCAGTTACGTGGAGTATGGCTACACCTTC. Its translation: CASSYVEYGYTF. The chain uses TRBV6-8 and TRBJ1-2, with D unresolved. Trimming pared 2 bases from V and 5 bases from J, leaving 6 bases between. This CDR3 is built from 12 residues. Germline lookup yields CDR1 MNHGY and CDR2 SAAAGT.

This clone has more than one count but fewer than ten. The chain recombines TRBV6-8 with TRBJ2-6; D not resolved. Germline assignment: CDR1 MNHGY and CDR2 SAAAGT. The CDR3 spans 13 residues. Trimming removed 7 bases from V and 0 bases from J, with 4 bases in between. The CDR3, as DNA: TGTGCCAGCAAAGGCTCTGGGGCCAACGTCCTGACTTTC. This translates into CASKGSGANVLTF.

The V call is TRBV19, the J call TRBJ2-2, with D possibly matching TRBD2 (5 bases). This CDR3 comprises 15 residues. CDR1 is LNHDA and CDR2 is SQIVND in the germline V gene (reference sequence). V was cut by 1 base and J by 2 bases, with 8 bases left in between. Written as DNA, the CDR3 is TGTGCCAGTAGTATAGTCGGACTTAACACCGGGGAGCTGTTTTTT. This encodes CASSIVGLNTGELFF.

The genes are TRBV19 and TRBJ1-1; D remains ambiguous. Germline V gene sequence: CDR1 LNHDA, CDR2 SQIVND (reference sequence). The CDR3 totals 14 residues. Trimming cost V 2 bases and J 1 base, with 8 bases left between them. DNA of the CDR3: TGTGCCAGTAGTATAAGGTTCCAGAACACTGAAGCTTTCTTT. The encoded protein is CASSIRFQNTEAFF.

The chain is built from TRBV29-1 and TRBJ1-1; weak D call: TRBD1 (6 bases). V was clipped by 6 bases and J by 4 bases, with 15 bases between them. In germline, CDR1 is SQVTM, CDR2 ANQGSEA. The CDR3 is made up of 13 amino acids. CDR3 sequence reads: CSVEGGQGTEAFF. The DNA of the CDR3 is TGCAGCGTGGAGGGGGGGCAAGGCACTGAAGCTTTCTTT.

The chain links TRBV18 to TRBJ1-2; D perhaps matches TRBD1 (6 bases). Trimming pared 3 bases from V and 4 bases from J, leaving 15 bases between. Germline CDR1 KGHSH, CDR2 LQKENI. CDR3 length equals 15 residues. The CDR3 coding sequence is TGTGCCAGCTCACCCACACAGGGTCTCGTCTATGGCTACACCTTC. Translating gives CASSPTQGLVYGYTF. The variable domain in full, with the rest retrieved from reference TRBV18 and TRBJ1-2, is NAGVMQNPRHLVRRRGQEARLRCSPMKGHSHVYWYRQLPEEGLKFMVYLQKENIIDESGMPKERFSAEFPKEGPSILRIQQVVRGDSAAYFCASSPTQGLVYGYTFGSGTRLTVV.

This chain uses TRBV7-6 with TRBJ1-6, with a possible D match to TRBD1 (6 bases). This CDR3 is 15 amino acids long. Trimming removed 3 bases at V and 9 bases at J, with 15 bases between. Per germline, CDR1 SGHVS and CDR2 FNYEAQ. CDR3 coding DNA: TGTGCCAGCAGCTTGCGGGGGCCCATGGGTTCACCCCTCCACTTT. This sequence encodes CASSLRGPMGSPLHF.

V and J are TRBV9 and TRBJ1-5; tentatively, D is TRBD1 (6 bases). Germline-derived CDR1 and CDR2 are SGDLS and YYNGEE. The CDR3 contains 14 residues. V lost 4 bases and J lost 4, with 12 bases in between. CDR3 in amino acids: CASSPTGTNQPQHF. The CDR3 nucleotides are TGTGCCAGCAGCCCCACAGGGACAAATCAGCCCCAGCATTTT.

This clone has only one observation. The J gene is TRBJ2-7, the V gene TRBV18; D unclear. CDR1 KGHSH and CDR2 LQKENI come from the germline V gene. The CDR3 spans 14 residues. The V and J ends lost 2 bases and 0 bases respectively, with 8 bases between them. The CDR3 DNA reads TGTGCCAGCTCACCAGGCCGGAGCTCCTACGAGCAGTACTTC. This translates into CASSPGRSSYEQYF.

V and J are TRBV6-8 and TRBJ2-5, with D unresolved. Looked up from germline, CDR1 is MNHGY and CDR2 is SAAAGT. Trimming removed 7 bases from V and 4 bases from J, with 19 bases in between. The CDR3 is 15 amino acids. The CDR3, as DNA: TGTGCCAGCACCGTGGGCCTACTGCAACGAGAGACCCAGTACTTC. This encodes CASTVGLLQRETQYF.

CDR3 nucleotides: TGTGCCAGTAGTATAGGTTTAGCCAAAAACATTCAGTACTTC. Translation gives CASSIGLAKNIQYF. The V and J genes are TRBV19 and TRBJ2-4, with D unclear. CDR1 is LNHDA and CDR2 is SQIVND in the germline V gene (reference sequence). The CDR3 is made up of 14 amino acids. The V end lost 1 base, the J end lost 0 bases, and 4 bases lay between the germline ends.

This clone is categorized as medium-sized (0.01 to 0.1%). V gene TRBV11-3 combines with J gene TRBJ2-5; tentatively, D is TRBD1 (6 bases). V dropped 3 bases and J dropped 3 bases, with 14 bases sitting between them. The germline V gene has CDR1 SGHNT and CDR2 YENEEA. The CDR3 consists of 15 residues. CDR3 loop: CASSLARQAKETQYF. The CDR3, as DNA: TGTGCCAGCAGCTTGGCGCGACAGGCTAAAGAGACCCAGTACTTC.

V is TRBV29-1 and J is TRBJ2-7; tentative D call: TRBD2 (5 bases). Looked up from germline, CDR1 is SQVTM and CDR2 is ANQGSEA. The CDR3 spans 12 residues. V was shortened by 3 bases and J by 7 bases, with 13 bases between the two germline ends. The CDR3 loop is CSVEPVPGEQYF. The CDR3 DNA reads as TGCAGCGTTGAGCCTGTCCCGGGGGAGCAGTACTTC.

The chain employs TRBV12-5 and TRBJ1-4; 10 bases are a match to TRBD1. J was trimmed by 8 bases and V by 5 bases; bases with no gene match: 8. Germline V lookup: CDR1 LGHNT, CDR2 FRNRAP. CDR3 size: 15 residues. CDR3: CASGIGQGEGEKLFF. The CDR3 bases are TGTGCTAGTGGTATAGGACAGGGGGAGGGAGAAAAACTGTTTTTT.

The chain has TRBV18 and TRBJ2-3; the match to TRBD2 covers 14 bases. Losses at the gene ends were 3 bases for V and 1 base for J; bases not matched to a gene: 6. The CDR3 sequence is 18 residues long. Germline V gene sequence: CDR1 KGHSH, CDR2 LQKENI. The chain's CDR3 is CASSPRTSGGRGTDTQYF. The CDR3 DNA is TGTGCCAGCTCACCCCGGACTAGCGGGGGGCGGGGCACAGATACGCAGTATTTT.

This clone has only a few counts. The J gene is TRBJ1-1, the V gene TRBV29-1; TRBD1 matches at 7 bases. The CDR3 loop spans 13 amino acids. After removal of 7 bases from V and 3 bases from J, the junction contained 8 bases not matched to a gene. Per germline, CDR1 SQVTM and CDR2 ANQGSEA. The CDR3 reads CSGTDRADTEAFF. In DNA, the CDR3 is TGCAGCGGAACAGACAGGGCGGACACTGAAGCTTTCTTT.